The entry below gives a single T cell receptor (beta chain) sequence along with its context. The antigen remains unidentified. This specimen belongs to a study of cytomegalovirus exposure and HLA in healthy donors. Study-level information: Samples from HLA-typed donors yielded about 86 million unique TCRs in an early data release. General observations from the study: The study recorded 160 or so TCR beta chains that were cytomegalovirus-associated. The classifier reportedly diagnosed cytomegalovirus status with high sensitivity and specificity. Later analysis suggested most CMV-associated TCR beta chains were HLA-restricted.

The V end lost 2 bases, the J end lost 0 bases, and 12 bases lay between the germline ends. The germline V gene has CDR1 SGHDT and CDR2 YYEEEE. This CDR3 comprises 17 residues. The PCR employed 60 Vbeta primers together with 13 Jbeta primers. This table comes from immunoSEQ multiplex PCR, and its TCRdb copy is limited to in-frame clones, with some not included. The data show some 120,000 clones, with around three quarters seen just once and 3.4% held by the top ten. This clonotype was obtained from a man aged 25-45 years in good health and CMV-seronegative. V gene TRBV5-6 combines with J gene TRBJ2-6; possible D gene TRBD1, 5 bases. Sequencing input: PBMCs. The CDR3 nucleotides are TGTGCCAGCAGCTTTAAACAGGCGTTCTCTGGGGCCAACGTCCTGACTTTC. It specifies CASSFKQAFSGANVLTF.